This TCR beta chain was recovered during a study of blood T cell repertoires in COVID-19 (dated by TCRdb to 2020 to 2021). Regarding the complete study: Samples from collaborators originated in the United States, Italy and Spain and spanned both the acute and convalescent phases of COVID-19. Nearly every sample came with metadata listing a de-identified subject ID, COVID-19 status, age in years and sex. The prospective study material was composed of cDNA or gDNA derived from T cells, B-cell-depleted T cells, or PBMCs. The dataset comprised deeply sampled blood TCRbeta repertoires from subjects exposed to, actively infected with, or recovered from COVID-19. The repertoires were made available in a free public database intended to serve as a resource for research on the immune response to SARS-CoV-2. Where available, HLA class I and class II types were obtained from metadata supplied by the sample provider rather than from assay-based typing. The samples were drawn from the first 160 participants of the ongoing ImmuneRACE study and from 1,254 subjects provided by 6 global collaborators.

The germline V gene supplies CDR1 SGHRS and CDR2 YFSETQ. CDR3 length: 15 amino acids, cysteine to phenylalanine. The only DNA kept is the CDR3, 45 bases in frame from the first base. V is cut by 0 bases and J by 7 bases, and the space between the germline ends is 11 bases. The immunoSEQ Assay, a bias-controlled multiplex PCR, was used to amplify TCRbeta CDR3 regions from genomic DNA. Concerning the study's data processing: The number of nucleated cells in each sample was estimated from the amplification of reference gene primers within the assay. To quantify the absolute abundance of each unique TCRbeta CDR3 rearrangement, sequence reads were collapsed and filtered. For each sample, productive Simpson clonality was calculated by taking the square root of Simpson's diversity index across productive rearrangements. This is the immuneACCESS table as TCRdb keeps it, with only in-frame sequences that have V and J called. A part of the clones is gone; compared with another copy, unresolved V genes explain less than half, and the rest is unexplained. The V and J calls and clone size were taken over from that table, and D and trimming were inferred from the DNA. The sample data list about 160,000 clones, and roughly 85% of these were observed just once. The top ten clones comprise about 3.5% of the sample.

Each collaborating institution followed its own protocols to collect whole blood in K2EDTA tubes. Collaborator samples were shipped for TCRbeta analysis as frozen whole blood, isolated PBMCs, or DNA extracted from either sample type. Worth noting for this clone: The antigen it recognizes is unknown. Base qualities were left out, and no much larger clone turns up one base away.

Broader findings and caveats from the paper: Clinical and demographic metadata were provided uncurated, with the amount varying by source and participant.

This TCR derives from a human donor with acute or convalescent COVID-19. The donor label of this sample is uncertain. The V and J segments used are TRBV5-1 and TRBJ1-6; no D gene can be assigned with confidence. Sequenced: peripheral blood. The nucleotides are TGCGCCAGCAGCTTGGAGCGTAGCCGGAATTCACCCCTCCACTTT. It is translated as CASSLERSRNSPLHF.